The 10 T cell receptor beta chains presented below share a single source sample, sequenced in a study of cytomegalovirus exposure and HLA in healthy donors (dated by TCRdb to about 2017). The library was made by the immunoSEQ multiplex PCR assay. For the multiplex PCR, a mixture combining 60 forward primers for TCR Vbeta segments and 13 reverse primers for TCR Jbeta segments was used. The source is immuneACCESS, and TCRdb retained only in-frame sequences with V and J called. Part of the clones is not carried over; for the studies checked, unresolved V genes explain less than half of this, and the remainder is unexplained. The sample table holds hundreds of thousands of clones, of which around 90% were seen once. The ten largest clones capture roughly 2.1% of the sample. Sequencing was carried out using PBMCs. The receptors derive from a woman aged 18-35 years in good health and CMV-seronegative.

The chain joins TRBV29-1 to TRBJ1-2; D remains ambiguous. Germline assignment: CDR1 SQVTM and CDR2 ANQGSEA. Between the trimmed V and J ends, which lost 4 bases and 8 bases, there was a span of 14 bases. The CDR3 covers 12 residues. The CDR3 DNA reads TGCAGCGTTGGTCGCAGACTGGAAGGCTACACCTTC. This sequence encodes CSVGRRLEGYTF. Full variable domain (remainder filled in from reference TRBV29-1 and TRBJ1-2): SAVISQKPSRDICQRGTSLTIQCQVDSQVTMMFWYRQQPGQSLTLIATANQGSEATYESGFVIDKFPISRPNLTFSTLTVSNMSPEDSSIYLCSVGRRLEGYTFGSGTRLTVV.

The rearrangement uses TRBV9 and TRBJ1-2; 11 nucleotides agree with TRBD1. The CDR3 consists of 15 residues. The junction had 8 bases not matched to a gene; V was cut back by 3 bases and J by 7 bases. CDR1 and CDR2 from the germline V gene are SGDLS and YYNGEE. CDR3 DNA sequence: TGTGCCAGCAGCGCTGGGACAGGGGGGATGGTTGGCTACACCTTC. Its protein product is CASSAGTGGMVGYTF.

The chain employs TRBV7-2 and TRBJ2-7, with TRBD2 matching 7 bases. The CDR3 is 14 amino acids. The germline gives CDR1 SGHTA, CDR2 FQGNSA. The V gene end was trimmed by 5 bases and the J gene end by 5 bases; junction bases not matched to a gene: 9. The CDR3 region has the DNA TGTGCCAGCAGCCGAGCGGGGCTCGTCGACGAGCAGTACTTC. Its protein is CASSRAGLVDEQYF.

The chain recombines TRBV30 with TRBJ1-1, with a possible D match to TRBD1 (6 bases). V was trimmed by 4 bases and J by 0 bases, leaving 27 bases between them. This CDR3 is 19 amino acids long. Germline lookup yields CDR1 GTSNPN and CDR2 SVGIG (reference sequence). The CDR3: CAWKVIGQPLSRVNTEAFF. The CDR3 region has the DNA TGTGCCTGGAAGGTTATTGGACAGCCACTCTCGAGGGTGAACACTGAAGCTTTCTTT.

Notes on this clone: One junction end does not reproduce the germline sequence, and a read error may be involved. This sequence joins TRBV7-9 and TRBJ2-7; perhaps TRBD1 as D (7 bases). Germline V gives CDR1 SEHNR, CDR2 FQNEAQ (reference sequence). The CDR3 extends over 16 amino acids. The CDR3 region has the DNA TGTTCCAGCCGAGGTCTCCGCGGGACAGAGCGCTACGAGCAGTACTTC. Its protein is CSSRGLRGTERYEQYF.

V usage is TRBV9 and J usage is TRBJ2-1, with 11 bases aligning to TRBD2. CDR3 length: 16 residues. In germline, CDR1 is SGDLS, CDR2 YYNGEE. J was trimmed by 1 base and V by 5 bases; bases with no gene match: 5. The CDR3 sequence: CASRDLAGGSYNEQFF. The DNA of the CDR3 is TGTGCCAGCAGGGACCTAGCGGGGGGTTCCTACAATGAGCAGTTCTTC.

The chain combines TRBV6-5 with TRBJ1-1; a possible D gene is TRBD1 (6 bases). The ends were cut back, 5 bases at V and 0 bases at J, with 13 bases in the middle. This CDR3 comprises 15 residues. Germline-derived CDR1 and CDR2 are MNHEY and SVGAGI. Here the CDR3 DNA reads TGTGCCAGCAGTACACCTCAGGGGATGAACACTGAAGCTTTCTTT. Translating gives CASSTPQGMNTEAFF.

The chain carries TRBV29-1 and TRBJ2-7; 8 nucleotides agree with TRBD1. The V segment lost 4 bases and the J segment 2 bases; nucleotides outside the gene matches: 7. This CDR3 has 14 amino acids. Germline V gene data show CDR1 as SQVTM and CDR2 as ANQGSEA. The CDR3 nucleotides are TGCAGCGTTGTAATAGGACAGGGCACCTACGAGCAGTACTTC. Protein product: CSVVIGQGTYEQYF.

The chain combines TRBV30 with TRBJ1-2, with no clear D. V gave up 2 bases and J gave up 6 bases, with 7 bases separating them. The CDR3 has 11 residues. CDR1 is GTSNPN, CDR2 SVGIG, per germline (reference sequence). CDR3 in amino acids: CAWSPRDGYTF. CDR3 DNA sequence: TGTGCCTGGAGTCCCCGTGATGGCTACACCTTC.

This clone was detected once. The rearrangement joins TRBV18 to TRBJ1-1; tentative D call: TRBD1 (6 bases). The germline gives CDR1 KGHSH, CDR2 LQKENI. This CDR3 has 15 amino acids. V dropped 2 bases and J dropped 4 bases, with 14 bases sitting between them. In nucleotides, the CDR3 is TGTGCCAGCTCACCAACGAGGGACATTTCCACTGAAGCTTTCTTT. Residues: CASSPTRDISTEAFF.